This entry lists 5 T cell receptor beta chains sequenced from one sample in a study of identical twins. Each CDR3 protein is one row after TCRdb ran MiXCR on the 5' RACE reads. Found here are about 530,000 distinct CDR3 sequences, about a fifth of them singletons; the top ten hold approximately 0.48%. These data also formed part of another study, on yellow fever vaccine responses in identical twins.

Material for sequencing was CD4+ T cells sorted from blood. The origin of the receptors is a woman aged 18 to 35 in good health.

V is TRBV5-1 and J is TRBJ2-1, with 14 bases fitting TRBD2. Germline V gives CDR1 SGHRS, CDR2 YFSETQ. Trimming cost V 4 bases and J 9 bases; bases outside gene matches: 6. The CDR3 consists of 15 residues. CDR3 sequence reads: CASSVGLAGGVEQFF. CDR3 DNA sequence: TGCGCCAGCAGCGTAGGACTAGCGGGGGGAGTTGAGCAGTTCTTC.

The rearrangement links TRBV7-6 to TRBJ2-1; TRBD2 aligns across 10 bases. The CDR3 has 18 amino acids. Germline lookup yields CDR1 SGHVS and CDR2 FNYEAQ. V trimming: 1 base; J trimming: 7 bases; junction bases outside the gene matches: 13. This CDR3 is CASSLVPGLADRGNEQFF. DNA of the CDR3: TGTGCCAGCAGCTTAGTACCTGGACTAGCGGACAGAGGTAATGAGCAGTTCTTC.

V gene TRBV28 combines with J gene TRBJ2-7, with 8 bases lining up with TRBD1. V lost 1 base to trimming and J lost 2 bases; unmatched junction nucleotides: 10. CDR3 length: 17 amino acids. Germline V lookup: CDR1 MDHEN, CDR2 SYDVKM. CDR3 loop: CASSLSRDRRYTYEQYF. The DNA for the CDR3 is TGTGCCAGCAGTTTATCTCGGGACAGGAGGTACACCTACGAGCAGTACTTC.

The gene calls are TRBV3-1 and TRBJ2-3; D could derive from TRBD1 or TRBD2 (5 bases each). The germline gives CDR1 LGHDT, CDR2 YNNKEL (reference sequence). This CDR3 is 14 amino acids long. Trimming cost V 0 bases and J 8 bases, with 12 bases left between them. The CDR3 DNA reads as TGTGCCAGCAGCCAAGAGGGGGATTCGGGTACGCAGTATTTT. It specifies CASSQEGDSGTQYF.

The rearrangement joins TRBV12-5 to TRBJ2-7; no clear D. V was clipped by 4 bases and J by 4 bases, with 11 bases between them. This CDR3 contains 13 residues. Germline V gives CDR1 LGHNT, CDR2 FRNRAP. The CDR3 spells CASGYLLGYEQYF. CDR3 sequence (DNA): TGTGCTAGTGGTTACCTTTTGGGATACGAGCAGTACTTC.